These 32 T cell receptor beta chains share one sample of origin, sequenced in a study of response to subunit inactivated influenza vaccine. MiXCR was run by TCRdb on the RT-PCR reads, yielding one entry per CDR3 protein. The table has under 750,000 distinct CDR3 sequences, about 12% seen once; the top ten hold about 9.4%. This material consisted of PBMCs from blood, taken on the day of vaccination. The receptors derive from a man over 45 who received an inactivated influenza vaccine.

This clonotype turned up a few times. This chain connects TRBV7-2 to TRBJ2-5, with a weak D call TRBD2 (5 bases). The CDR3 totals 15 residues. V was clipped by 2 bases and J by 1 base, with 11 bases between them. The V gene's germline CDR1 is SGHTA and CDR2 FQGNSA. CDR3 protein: CASSLQRNRQETQYF. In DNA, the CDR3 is TGTGCCAGCAGCTTACAGCGGAATCGCCAAGAGACCCAGTACTTC.

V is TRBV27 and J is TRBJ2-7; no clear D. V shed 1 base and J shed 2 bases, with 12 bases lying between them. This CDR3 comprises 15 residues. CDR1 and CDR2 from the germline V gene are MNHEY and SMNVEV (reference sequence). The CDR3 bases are TGTGCCAGCAGTTTATACCAGACCGCAGCCTACGAGCAGTACTTC. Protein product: CASSLYQTAAYEQYF.

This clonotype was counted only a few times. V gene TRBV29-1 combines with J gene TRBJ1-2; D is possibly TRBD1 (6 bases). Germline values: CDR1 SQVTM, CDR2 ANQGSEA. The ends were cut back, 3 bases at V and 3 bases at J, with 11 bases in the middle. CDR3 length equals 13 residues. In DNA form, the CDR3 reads TGCAGCGTTGAGGGGGCGCGGGACTATGGCTACACCTTC. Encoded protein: CSVEGARDYGYTF. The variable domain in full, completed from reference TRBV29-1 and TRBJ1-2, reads SAVISQKPSRDICQRGTSLTIQCQVDSQVTMMFWYRQQPGQSLTLIATANQGSEATYESGFVIDKFPISRPNLTFSTLTVSNMSPEDSSIYLCSVEGARDYGYTFGSGTRLTVV.

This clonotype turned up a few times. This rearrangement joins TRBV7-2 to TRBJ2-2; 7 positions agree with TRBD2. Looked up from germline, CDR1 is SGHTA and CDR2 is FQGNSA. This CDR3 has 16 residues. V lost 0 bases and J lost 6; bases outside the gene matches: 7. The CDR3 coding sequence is TGTGCCAGCAGCTTAGCGATCGGCGGGAGCGCCGGGGAGCTGTTTTTT. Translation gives CASSLAIGGSAGELFF.

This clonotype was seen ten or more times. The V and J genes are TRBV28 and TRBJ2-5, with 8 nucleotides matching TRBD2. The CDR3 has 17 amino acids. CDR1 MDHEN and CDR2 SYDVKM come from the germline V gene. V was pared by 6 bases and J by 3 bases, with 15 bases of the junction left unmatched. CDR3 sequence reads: CASSILGVAGPKETQYF. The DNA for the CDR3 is TGTGCCAGCAGCATTTTAGGGGTAGCGGGACCGAAAGAGACCCAGTACTTC.

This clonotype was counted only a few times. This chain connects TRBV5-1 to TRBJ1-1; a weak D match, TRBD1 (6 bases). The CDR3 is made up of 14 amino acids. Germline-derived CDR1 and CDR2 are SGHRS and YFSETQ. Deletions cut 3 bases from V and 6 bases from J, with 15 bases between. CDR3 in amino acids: CASSSKTGMAEAFF. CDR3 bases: TGCGCCAGCAGCTCAAAGACAGGTATGGCTGAAGCTTTCTTT.

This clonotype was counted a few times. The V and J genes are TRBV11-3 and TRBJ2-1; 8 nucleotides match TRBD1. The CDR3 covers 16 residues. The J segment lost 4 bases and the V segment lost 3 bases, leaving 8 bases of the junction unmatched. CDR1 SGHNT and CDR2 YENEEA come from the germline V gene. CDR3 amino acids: CASSFQGTGEYNEQFF. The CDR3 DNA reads TGTGCCAGCAGCTTCCAGGGGACAGGTGAATACAATGAGCAGTTCTTC. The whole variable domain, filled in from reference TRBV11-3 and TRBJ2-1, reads EAGVVQSPRYKIIEKKQPVAFWCNPISGHNTLYWYLQNLGQGPELLIRYENEEAVDDSQLPKDRFSAERLKGVDSTLKIQPAELGDSAVYLCASSFQGTGEYNEQFFGPGTRLTVL.

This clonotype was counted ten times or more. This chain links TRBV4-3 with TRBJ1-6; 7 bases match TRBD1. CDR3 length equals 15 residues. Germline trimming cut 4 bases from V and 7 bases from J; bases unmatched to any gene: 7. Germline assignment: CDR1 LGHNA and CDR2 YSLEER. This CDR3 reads CASSRKTGRNSPLHF. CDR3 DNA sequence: TGCGCCAGCAGCCGCAAGACAGGGCGAAATTCACCCCTCCACTTT.

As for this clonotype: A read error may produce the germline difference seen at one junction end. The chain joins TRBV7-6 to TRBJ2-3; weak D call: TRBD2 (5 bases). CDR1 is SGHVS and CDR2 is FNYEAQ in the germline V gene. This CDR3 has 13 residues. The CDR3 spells CASSSELEDTHYF. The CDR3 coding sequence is TGTGCCAGCAGCTCCGAGTTGGAGGATACGCATTATTTT.

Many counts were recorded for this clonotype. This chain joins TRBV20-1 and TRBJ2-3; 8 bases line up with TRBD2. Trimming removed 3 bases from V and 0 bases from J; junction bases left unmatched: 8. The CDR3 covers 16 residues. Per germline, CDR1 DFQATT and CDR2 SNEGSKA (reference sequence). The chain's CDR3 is CSASVRLATSTDTQYF. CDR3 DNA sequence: TGCAGTGCTAGCGTTCGACTAGCGACAAGCACAGATACGCAGTATTTT.

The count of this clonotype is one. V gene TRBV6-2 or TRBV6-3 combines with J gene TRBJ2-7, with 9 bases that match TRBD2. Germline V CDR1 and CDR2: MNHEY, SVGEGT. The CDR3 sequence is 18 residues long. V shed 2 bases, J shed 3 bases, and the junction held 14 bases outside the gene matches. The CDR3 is CASSYRSPELAGSYEQYF. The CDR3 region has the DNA TGTGCCAGCAGTTACCGCAGCCCAGAACTAGCGGGTAGCTACGAGCAGTACTTC.

The CDR3, as DNA: TGCGCCAGCAGTTGGCGAGGGGGGAGCACAGATACGCAGTATTTT. This translates into CASSWRGGSTDTQYF. The chain recombines TRBV5-1 with TRBJ2-3, with D possibly being TRBD1 or TRBD2 (6 bases each). The V end was cut by 5 bases, the J end by 0 bases, with 13 bases between. The CDR3 extends over 15 amino acids. The germline V gene encodes CDR1 SGHRS and CDR2 YFSETQ. Together with reference TRBV5-1 and TRBJ2-3, the CDR3 gives the full variable domain: KAGVTQTPRYLIKTRGQQVTLSCSPISGHRSVSWYQQTPGQGLQFLFEYFSETQRNKGNFPGRFSGRQFSNSRSEMNVSTLELGDSALYLCASSWRGGSTDTQYFGPGTRLTVL.

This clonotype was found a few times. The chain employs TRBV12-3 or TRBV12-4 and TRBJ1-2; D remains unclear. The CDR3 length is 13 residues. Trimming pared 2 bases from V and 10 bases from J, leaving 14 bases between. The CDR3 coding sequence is TGTGCCAGCAGTTTAAACGGCCGTGTTATCTACACCTTC. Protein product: CASSLNGRVIYTF.

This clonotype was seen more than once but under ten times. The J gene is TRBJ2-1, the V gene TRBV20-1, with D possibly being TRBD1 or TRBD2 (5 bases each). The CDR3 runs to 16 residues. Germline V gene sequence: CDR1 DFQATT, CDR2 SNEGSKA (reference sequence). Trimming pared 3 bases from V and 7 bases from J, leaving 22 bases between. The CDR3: CSARGDLWDLRNEQFF. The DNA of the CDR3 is TGCAGTGCTAGGGGGGATTTGTGGGATTTGAGGAATGAGCAGTTCTTC.

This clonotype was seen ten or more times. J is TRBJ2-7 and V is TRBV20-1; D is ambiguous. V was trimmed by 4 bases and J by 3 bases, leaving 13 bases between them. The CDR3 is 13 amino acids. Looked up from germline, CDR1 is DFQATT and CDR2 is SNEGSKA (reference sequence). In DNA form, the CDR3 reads TGCAGTGCTAAAGAAGGACCTAACTACGAGCAGTACTTC. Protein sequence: CSAKEGPNYEQYF.

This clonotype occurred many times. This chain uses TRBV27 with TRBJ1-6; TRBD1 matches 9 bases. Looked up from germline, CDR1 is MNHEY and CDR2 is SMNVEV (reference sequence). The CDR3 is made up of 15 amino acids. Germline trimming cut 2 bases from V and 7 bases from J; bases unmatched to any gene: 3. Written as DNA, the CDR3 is TGTGCCAGCAGTTTACCTGGACAGGGGAATTCACCCCTCCACTTT. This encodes CASSLPGQGNSPLHF.

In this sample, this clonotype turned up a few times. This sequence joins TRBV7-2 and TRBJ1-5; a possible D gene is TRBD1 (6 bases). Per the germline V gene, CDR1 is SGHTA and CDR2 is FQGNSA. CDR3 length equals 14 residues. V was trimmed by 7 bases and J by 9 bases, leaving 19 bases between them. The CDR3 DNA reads TGTGCCAGCAAACTAGGGGGGGGCTGGGGGCCCCAGCATTTT. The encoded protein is CASKLGGGWGPQHF.

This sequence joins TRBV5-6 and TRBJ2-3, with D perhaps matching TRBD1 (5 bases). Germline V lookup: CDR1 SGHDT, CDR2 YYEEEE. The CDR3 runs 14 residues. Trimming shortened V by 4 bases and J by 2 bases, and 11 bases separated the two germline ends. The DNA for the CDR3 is TGTGCCAGCAGCCGTACAGGATTCACAGATACGCAGTATTTT. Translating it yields CASSRTGFTDTQYF.

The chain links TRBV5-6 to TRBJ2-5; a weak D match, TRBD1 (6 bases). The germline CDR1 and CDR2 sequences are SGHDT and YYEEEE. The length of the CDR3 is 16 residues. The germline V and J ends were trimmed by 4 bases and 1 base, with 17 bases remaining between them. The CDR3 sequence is CASSLQGSRFQETQYF. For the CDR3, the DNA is TGTGCCAGCAGCCTACAGGGATCGCGGTTCCAAGAGACCCAGTACTTC.

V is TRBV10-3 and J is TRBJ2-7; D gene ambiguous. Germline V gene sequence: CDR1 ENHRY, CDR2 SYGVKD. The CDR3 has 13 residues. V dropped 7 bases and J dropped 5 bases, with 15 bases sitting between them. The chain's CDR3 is CAITQRTYDEQYF. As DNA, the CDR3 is TGTGCCATCACCCAAAGGACCTACGACGAGCAGTACTTC.

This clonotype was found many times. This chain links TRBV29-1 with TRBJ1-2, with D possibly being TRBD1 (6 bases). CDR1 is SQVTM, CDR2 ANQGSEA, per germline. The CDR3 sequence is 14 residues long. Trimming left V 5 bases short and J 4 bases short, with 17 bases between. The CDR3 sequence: CSVSGAGEVYGYTF. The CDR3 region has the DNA TGCAGCGTTTCGGGGGCAGGGGAGGTCTATGGCTACACCTTC.

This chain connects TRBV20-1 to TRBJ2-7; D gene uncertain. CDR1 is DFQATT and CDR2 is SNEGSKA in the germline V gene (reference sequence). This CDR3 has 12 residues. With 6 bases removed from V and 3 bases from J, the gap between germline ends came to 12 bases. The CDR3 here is CSASAGIYEQYF. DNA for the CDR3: TGCAGTGCGTCGGCCGGCATCTACGAGCAGTACTTC.

For the CDR3, the DNA is TGCGCCAGCAGTAAGGGGGTGGAATCTTTCTACAATGAGCAGTTCTTC. Translating gives CASSKGVESFYNEQFF. The gene calls are TRBV5-1 and TRBJ2-1; TRBD1 might be the D (6 bases). The CDR3 consists of 16 residues. From germline, CDR1 is SGHRS and CDR2 YFSETQ. V lost 5 bases and J lost 3, with 18 bases in between.

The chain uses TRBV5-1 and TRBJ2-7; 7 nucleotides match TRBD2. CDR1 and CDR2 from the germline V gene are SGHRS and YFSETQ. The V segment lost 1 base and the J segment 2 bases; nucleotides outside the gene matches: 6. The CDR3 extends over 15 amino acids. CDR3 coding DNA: TGCGCCAGCAGCTTGCTAGCGGCCGGTACCTACGAGCAGTACTTC. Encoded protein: CASSLLAAGTYEQYF.

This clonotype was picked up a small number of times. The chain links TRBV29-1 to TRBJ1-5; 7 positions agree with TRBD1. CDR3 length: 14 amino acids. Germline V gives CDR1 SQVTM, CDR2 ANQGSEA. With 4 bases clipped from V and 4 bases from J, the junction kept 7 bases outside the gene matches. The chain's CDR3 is CSVAGTDPNQPQHF. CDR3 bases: TGCAGCGTTGCAGGGACAGACCCAAATCAGCCCCAGCATTTT. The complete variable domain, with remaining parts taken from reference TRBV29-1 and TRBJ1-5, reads SAVISQKPSRDICQRGTSLTIQCQVDSQVTMMFWYRQQPGQSLTLIATANQGSEATYESGFVIDKFPISRPNLTFSTLTVSNMSPEDSSIYLCSVAGTDPNQPQHFGDGTRLSIL.

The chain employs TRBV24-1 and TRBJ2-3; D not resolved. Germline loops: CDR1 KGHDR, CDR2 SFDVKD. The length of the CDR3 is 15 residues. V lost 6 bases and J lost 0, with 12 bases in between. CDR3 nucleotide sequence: TGTGCCACCAGTCGAGGCTCAGGCAGCACAGATACGCAGTATTTT. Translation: CATSRGSGSTDTQYF.

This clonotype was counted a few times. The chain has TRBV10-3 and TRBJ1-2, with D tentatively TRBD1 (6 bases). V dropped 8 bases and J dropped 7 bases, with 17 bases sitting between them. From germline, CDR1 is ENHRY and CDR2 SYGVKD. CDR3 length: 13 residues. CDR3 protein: CAIRDEGDSGYTF. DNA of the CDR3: TGTGCCATCCGGGATGAGGGGGATAGTGGCTACACCTTC.

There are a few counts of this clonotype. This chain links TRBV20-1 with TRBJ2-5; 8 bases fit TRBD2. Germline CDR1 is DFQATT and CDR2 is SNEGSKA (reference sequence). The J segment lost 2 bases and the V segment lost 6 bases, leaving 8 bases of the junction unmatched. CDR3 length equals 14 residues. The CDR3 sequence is CSAIGSGEQETQYF. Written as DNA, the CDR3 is TGCAGTGCAATTGGTAGCGGGGAGCAAGAGACCCAGTACTTC.

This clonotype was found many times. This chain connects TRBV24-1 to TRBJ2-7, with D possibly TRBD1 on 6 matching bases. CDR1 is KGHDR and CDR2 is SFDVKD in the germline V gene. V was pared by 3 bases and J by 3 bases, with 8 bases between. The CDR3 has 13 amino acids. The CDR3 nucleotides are TGTGCCACCAGTGATGGGGGCGGCTACGAGCAGTACTTC. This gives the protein CATSDGGGYEQYF.

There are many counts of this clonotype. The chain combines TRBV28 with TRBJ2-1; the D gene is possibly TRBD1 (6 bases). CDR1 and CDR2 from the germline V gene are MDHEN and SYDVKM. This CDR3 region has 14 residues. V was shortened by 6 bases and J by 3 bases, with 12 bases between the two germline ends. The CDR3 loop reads CASRRTEDYNEQFF. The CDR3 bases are TGTGCCAGCAGAAGGACAGAGGACTACAATGAGCAGTTCTTC. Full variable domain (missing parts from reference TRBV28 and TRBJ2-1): DVKVTQSSRYLVKRTGEKVFLECVQDMDHENMFWYRQDPGLGLRLIYFSYDVKMKEKGDIPEGYSVSREKKERFSLILESASTNQTSMYLCASRRTEDYNEQFFGPGTRLTVL.

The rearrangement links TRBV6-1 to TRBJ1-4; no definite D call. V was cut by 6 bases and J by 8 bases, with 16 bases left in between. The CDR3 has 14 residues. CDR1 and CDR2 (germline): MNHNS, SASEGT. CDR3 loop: CASSLQYTGEKLFF. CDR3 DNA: TGTGCCAGCAGCCTCCAATACACTGGGGAAAAACTGTTTTTT.

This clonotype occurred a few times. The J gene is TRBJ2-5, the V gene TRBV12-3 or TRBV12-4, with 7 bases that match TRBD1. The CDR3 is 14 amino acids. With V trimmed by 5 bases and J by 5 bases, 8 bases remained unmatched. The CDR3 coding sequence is TGTGCCAGCAGTGAAGAACAGGGGTTTGAGACCCAGTACTTC. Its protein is CASSEEQGFETQYF.